The rows below give T cell receptor beta chains drawn from one sample of a study of blood T cell repertoires in COVID-19. Sequencing was performed with immunoSEQ multiplex PCR; in TCRdb, only in-frame clones are kept and a portion is missing. This table has about 160,000 clones, 92% appearing once. What was sequenced was peripheral blood. The receptors stem from a young man with COVID-19, enrolled during active disease. Both conserved end residues are part of each CDR3. D genes are given only for firm matches. Clone size appears in some rows only: once, few, many, or a class for an expanded clone.

d_call | clone_size | j_call | v_call | cdr3_aa | cdr3_nt
TRBD2 | once | TRBJ2-5 | TRBV5-1 | CASSLTSGQETQYF | TGCGCCAGCAGCTTGACTAGCGGCCAAGAGACCCAGTACTTC
. | few | TRBJ2-7 | TRBV2 | CASGLADSYEQYF | TGTGCCAGCGGACTGGCGGATTCCTACGAGCAGTACTTC
. | . | TRBJ2-7 | TRBV11-2 | CASRKDSSYEQYF | TGTGCCAGCAGGAAGGACAGTTCCTACGAGCAGTACTTC
TRBD1 | . | TRBJ2-7 | TRBV11-2 | CASTHWDSDYEQYF | TGTGCCAGCACACATTGGGACAGTGACTACGAGCAGTACTTC
. | once | TRBJ2-5 | TRBV2 | CASSEGDFQETQYF | TGTGCCAGCAGTGAAGGAGACTTCCAAGAGACCCAGTACTTC
TRBD1 | . | TRBJ1-6 | TRBV27 | CASSGTGTVNSPLHF | TGTGCCAGCAGTGGTACCGGGACAGTAAATTCACCCCTCCACTTT
. | . | TRBJ1-1 | TRBV27 | CASSFQMNTEAFF | TGTGCCAGCAGTTTCCAGATGAACACTGAAGCTTTCTTT
TRBD2 | . | TRBJ2-1 | TRBV19 | CASTGGTSGSSSYNEQFF | TGTGCCAGTACGGGTGGAACTAGCGGGAGTAGCTCCTACAATGAGCAGTTCTTC
. | . | TRBJ1-2 | TRBV11-2 | CASSLPGAFHGYTF | TGTGCCAGCAGCTTGCCAGGGGCCTTTCATGGCTACACCTTC
. | . | TRBJ1-5 | TRBV5-6 | CASSLAGGNQPQHF | TGTGCCAGCAGCTTGGCGGGGGGTAATCAGCCCCAGCATTTT
TRBD1 | . | TRBJ1-4 | TRBV29-1 | CSGGGPSEKLFF | TGCAGCGGAGGGGGCCCAAGTGAAAAACTGTTTTTT
TRBD1 | once | TRBJ2-2 | TRBV7-6 | CASSIRQGTGELFF | TGTGCCAGCAGCATACGACAGGGAACCGGGGAGCTGTTTTTT
. | . | TRBJ2-1 | TRBV7-2 | CASSLHRSLVGQFF | TGTGCCAGCAGCTTACACCGGTCATTGGTCGGGCAGTTCTTC
. | . | TRBJ1-2 | TRBV19 | CASSRPASGHYGYTF | TGTGCCAGTAGTAGACCCGCTTCAGGGCACTATGGCTACACCTTC
TRBD1 | . | TRBJ2-2 | TRBV24-1 | CATSDRDRAYFNTGELFF | TGTGCCACCAGTGATCGGGACAGGGCCTACTTTAACACCGGGGAGCTGTTTTTT
. | . | TRBJ2-5 | TRBV29-1 | CSVWVGTSGLGETQYF | TGCAGCGTGTGGGTAGGGACCAGCGGGTTAGGTGAGACCCAGTACTTC
. | . | TRBJ1-1 | TRBV7-2 | CASSLEGVWTEAFF | TGTGCCAGCAGCTTAGAGGGAGTTTGGACTGAAGCTTTCTTT
. | . | TRBJ1-5 | TRBV5-6 | CASSPQGNQPQHF | TGTGCCAGCAGCCCACAGGGAAATCAGCCCCAGCATTTT
TRBD2 | . | TRBJ2-7 | TRBV5-4 | CASSLAGGWHEQYF | TGTGCCAGCAGCTTGGCCGGGGGGTGGCACGAGCAGTACTTC
. | . | TRBJ1-1 | TRBV29-1 | CSVSRTGEAFF | TGCAGCGTTTCTCGGACGGGAGAAGCTTTCTTT
. | . | TRBJ1-1 | TRBV7-6 | CASSPRARAGDTEAFF | TGTGCCAGCAGCCCCCGCGCCCGGGCAGGGGACACTGAAGCTTTCTTT
. | . | TRBJ1-2 | TRBV7-9 | CASSLGDRGYTF | TGTGCCAGCAGCTTAGGCGATCGGGGCTACACCTTC
. | . | TRBJ1-1 | TRBV12-3/TRBV12-4 | CASSFYNTEAFF | TGTGCCAGCAGTTTTTATAACACTGAAGCTTTCTTT
TRBD1 | few | TRBJ1-1 | TRBV6-6 | CASSRTGGELIGTEAFF | TGTGCCAGCAGTCGTACAGGGGGCGAATTGATTGGAACTGAAGCTTTCTTT
TRBD2 | . | TRBJ2-1 | TRBV24-1 | CATSEIGTSGIYNEQFF | TGTGCCACCAGTGAGATAGGGACTAGCGGGATCTACAATGAGCAGTTCTTC
. | . | TRBJ2-1 | TRBV4-2 | CASSLQTGTFSYNEQFF | TGTGCCAGCAGCCTCCAGACCGGGACTTTCTCCTACAATGAGCAGTTCTTC
. | . | TRBJ2-1 | TRBV20-1 | CSASGSSGSSSYNEQFF | TGCAGTGCTAGTGGTTCGAGCGGGTCGAGCTCCTACAATGAGCAGTTCTTC
TRBD2 | once | TRBJ2-7 | TRBV5-4 | CASSPTSGRLFGSYEQYF | TGTGCCAGCAGCCCTACTAGCGGGAGGCTGTTTGGCTCCTACGAGCAGTACTTC
TRBD2 | . | TRBJ2-7 | TRBV9 | CASSAGLAGREQYF | TGTGCCAGCAGCGCGGGACTAGCGGGACGTGAGCAGTACTTC
. | . | TRBJ1-3 | TRBV19 | CASRIFSGNTIYF | TGTGCCTCCAGGATTTTCTCTGGAAACACCATATATTTT
TRBD2 | . | TRBJ2-1 | TRBV5-4 | CASTPYLAGGGNEQFF | TGTGCCAGCACACCGTACCTAGCGGGGGGGGGCAATGAGCAGTTCTTC
. | . | TRBJ2-7 | TRBV11-3 | CASSVGPPNEQYF | TGTGCCAGCAGCGTTGGGCCCCCCAACGAGCAGTACTTC
. | once | TRBJ2-7 | TRBV19 | CASSILGQGLYEQYF | TGTGCCAGTAGTATTCTGGGGCAGGGCCTCTACGAGCAGTACTTC
. | . | TRBJ1-6 | TRBV10-3 | CAISEGRDSSPLHF | TGTGCCATCAGTGAGGGCAGGGATAGTTCACCCCTCCACTTT
. | . | TRBJ1-5 | TRBV2 | CASSDNTPGQPQHF | TGTGCCAGCAGTGACAATACCCCCGGTCAGCCCCAGCATTTT
. | . | TRBJ2-7 | TRBV21-1 | CASSPPVRGGLRGDEQYF | TGTGCCAGCAGCCCACCTGTGCGGGGGGGCCTGAGAGGGGACGAGCAGTACTTC
. | once | TRBJ1-5 | TRBV18 | CASSPIRSQLNSNQPQHF | TGTGCCAGCTCACCGATACGGAGCCAGCTGAATAGCAATCAGCCCCAGCATTTT
TRBD2 | . | TRBJ2-1 | TRBV2 | CASSEGLAGQDEQFF | TGTGCCAGCAGTGAGGGACTAGCGGGGCAGGATGAGCAGTTCTTC
TRBD1 | . | TRBJ1-1 | TRBV7-6 | CASSPGRQGAEAFF | TGTGCCAGCAGCCCCGGCCGACAGGGGGCTGAAGCTTTCTTT
TRBD1 | . | TRBJ1-2 | TRBV5-4 | CASSLLFRGPVDGYTF | TGTGCCAGCAGCTTACTATTCAGGGGGCCCGTTGATGGCTACACCTTC
. | . | TRBJ2-7 | TRBV29-1 | CSVVPGRSRKASYEQYF | TGCAGCGTTGTCCCCGGGAGAAGCAGGAAGGCCTCCTACGAGCAGTACTTC